This record concerns one T cell receptor (beta chain) sequence. Its target is unknown. This sample stems from a study of CD8 T cells in ankylosing spondylitis. Study outcomes and limitations: What appeared characteristic of ankylosing spondylitis blood was a TCR beta motif of eight highly homologous variants.

TCRdb independently ran MiXCR on the 5' RACE reads; one entry per CDR3 protein. The data contain a few hundred thousand distinct CDR3 sequences, roughly 8% of them singletons. This CDR3 spans 12 amino acids. Germline values: CDR1 SEHNR, CDR2 FQNEAQ (reference sequence). V was clipped by 3 bases and J by 8 bases, with 5 bases between them. The TCR comes from a male donor with ankylosing spondylitis. The chain couples TRBV7-9 to TRBJ1-6; D unresolved. The sequencing sample was made of blood, either unsorted or a sorted T cell fraction (not recorded which). The CDR3 is CASSFPDSPLHF. CDR3 DNA sequence: TGTGCCAGCAGCTTCCCAGATTCACCCCTCCACTTT.